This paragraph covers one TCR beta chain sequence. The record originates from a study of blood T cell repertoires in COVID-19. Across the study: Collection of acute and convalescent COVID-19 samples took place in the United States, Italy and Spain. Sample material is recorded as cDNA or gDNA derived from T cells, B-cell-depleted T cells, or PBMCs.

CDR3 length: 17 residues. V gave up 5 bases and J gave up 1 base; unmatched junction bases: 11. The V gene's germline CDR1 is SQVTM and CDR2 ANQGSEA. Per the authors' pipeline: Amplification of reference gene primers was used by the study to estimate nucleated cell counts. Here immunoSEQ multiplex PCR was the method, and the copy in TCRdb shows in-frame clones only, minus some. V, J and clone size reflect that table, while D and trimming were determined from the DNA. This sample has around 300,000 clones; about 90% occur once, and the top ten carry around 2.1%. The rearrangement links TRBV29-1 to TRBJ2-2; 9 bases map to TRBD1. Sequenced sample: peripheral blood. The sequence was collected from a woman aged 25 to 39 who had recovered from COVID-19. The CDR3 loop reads CSVTGIPGQGNTGELFF. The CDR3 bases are TGCAGCGTTACGGGGATCCCGGGACAGGGGAACACCGGGGAGCTGTTTTTT.